A selection of T cell receptor beta chains follows, all from one sample in a study of T cells in Graves' hyperthyroidism and ophthalmopathy. MiXCR, run by TCRdb on the multiplex PCR reads, gives a single entry per CDR3 protein. The table includes some 650,000 distinct CDR3 sequences, roughly 16% detected once. The sequenced sample consisted of blood. The source is a woman aged 40 to 49 with Graves' ophthalmopathy. Each CDR3 is given with its conserved first and last residue. D genes are given only for firm matches. Size is stated for part of the rows, as once, few or many counts, or as a class when the clone is expanded.

-	TRBJ2-7	few	TRBV20-1	TGCAGTGCTAGTAGTTCCTACGAGCAGTACTTC	CSASSSYEQYF
-	TRBJ1-5	many	TRBV7-9	TGTGCCAGCAGCCCGGAAGGATCAGCCCAGCATTTT	CASSPEGSAQHF
-	TRBJ1-5	-	TRBV28	TGTGCCAGCAGTCCCCCGGAAAGTCAGCCCCAGCATTTT	CASSPPESQPQHF
-	TRBJ1-5	many	TRBV2	TGTGCCAGCAGTGAAGCCGACGGAACCAATCAGCCCCAGCATTTT	CASSEADGTNQPQHF
TRBD1	TRBJ1-1	many	TRBV20-1	TGCAGTGCTAGCTCGGACAGGCACACTGAAGCTTTCTTT	CSASSDRHTEAFF
-	TRBJ2-5	many	TRBV20-1	TGCAGTGCTAGGGATAACGGACCCTCGGCCCAGTACTTC	CSARDNGPSAQYF
-	TRBJ2-5	many	TRBV11-2	TGTGCCAGCAGCCGGAGCGGGTTACAAGAGACCCAGTACTTC	CASSRSGLQETQYF
-	TRBJ2-1	-	TRBV12-3/TRBV12-4	TGTGCCAGCAGTCCTACCCTGGTCTGCAATGAGCAGTTCTTC	CASSPTLVCNEQFF
TRBD1	TRBJ2-7	-	TRBV6-1	TGTGCCAGCAGTGAATTGCGGGGACAGGGTTTCGAGCAGTACTTC	CASSELRGQGFEQYF
TRBD1	TRBJ2-1	-	TRBV6-4	TGTGCCAGCAGTGACGGACAGGGCCCCTACAATGAGCAGTTCTTC	CASSDGQGPYNEQFF